The 6 T cell receptor beta chains listed next were all sequenced from one sample in a study of blood T cells in healthy people across ages. A J-beta primer mix and a sample-barcoded 5' primer were used in a second PCR of roughly 7 to 12 cycles. TCRdb re-called the 5' RACE reads with MiXCR, one entry per CDR3 protein. The sample records some 1 million distinct CDR3 sequences, 40% to 55% being singletons. The sample consisted of blood. These receptor sequences come from a woman aged 55-69 years in good health.

The genes are TRBV6-5 and TRBJ1-1; D remains ambiguous. V gave up 7 bases and J gave up 4 bases, with 16 bases separating them. Germline V lookup: CDR1 MNHEY, CDR2 SVGAGI. The CDR3 runs 14 residues. This CDR3 is CASTREAGTTEAFF. CDR3 bases: TGTGCCAGCACCCGGGAGGCAGGAACCACTGAAGCTTTCTTT.

The V call is TRBV7-2, the J call TRBJ2-3; D may be TRBD2 (6 bases). Germline V lookup: CDR1 SGHTA, CDR2 FQGNSA. This CDR3 is 13 amino acids long. Trimming cost V 7 bases and J 6 bases, with 14 bases left between them. CDR3 nucleotide sequence: TGTGCCAGCACCCGGGGGACGCGGGATACGCAGTATTTT. It is translated as CASTRGTRDTQYF.

J is TRBJ2-7 and V is TRBV27, with D unclear. The CDR3 loop spans 13 amino acids. Per the germline V gene, CDR1 is MNHEY and CDR2 is SMNVEV (reference sequence). The ends were cut back, 3 bases at V and 5 bases at J, with 11 bases in the middle. In DNA, the CDR3 is TGTGCCAGCAGTTTTTCTAGTCTTCACGAGCAGTACTTC. Translating gives CASSFSSLHEQYF.

The gene calls are TRBV20-1 and TRBJ2-7, with TRBD2 matching 9 bases. The length of the CDR3 is 15 residues. Germline assignment: CDR1 DFQATT and CDR2 SNEGSKA (reference sequence). Trimming removed 4 bases from V and 5 bases from J; junction bases left unmatched: 12. The CDR3 bases are TGCAGTGCTACCCCCATTCGGACTAGCGATAACGAGCAGTACTTC. Protein product: CSATPIRTSDNEQYF.

The chain employs TRBV27 and TRBJ2-7; 12 bases align to TRBD2. Germline CDR1 MNHEY, CDR2 SMNVEV (reference sequence). Trimming took 5 bases from V and 0 from J; bases not matched to a gene: 5. The CDR3 length is 16 residues. This chain's CDR3 is CASSPGLAGTSYEQYF. DNA of the CDR3: TGTGCCAGCAGTCCCGGACTAGCGGGGACCTCCTACGAGCAGTACTTC.

Only a few counts were recorded for this clonotype. J is TRBJ2-2 and V is TRBV11-2, with D unresolved. V was trimmed by 1 base and J by 0 bases, leaving 9 bases between them. The germline CDR1 and CDR2 sequences are SGHAT and FQNNGV. The CDR3 is 16 residues long. DNA of the CDR3: TGTGCCAGCAGCTTAGGGACCCTAGCGAACACCGGGGAGCTGTTTTTT. This gives the protein CASSLGTLANTGELFF. Variable domain in full (rest from reference TRBV11-2 and TRBJ2-2): EAGVAQSPRYKIIEKRQSVAFWCNPISGHATLYWYQQILGQGPKLLIQFQNNGVVDDSQLPKDRFSAERLKGVDSTLKIQPAKLEDSAVYLCASSLGTLANTGELFFGEGSRLTVL.